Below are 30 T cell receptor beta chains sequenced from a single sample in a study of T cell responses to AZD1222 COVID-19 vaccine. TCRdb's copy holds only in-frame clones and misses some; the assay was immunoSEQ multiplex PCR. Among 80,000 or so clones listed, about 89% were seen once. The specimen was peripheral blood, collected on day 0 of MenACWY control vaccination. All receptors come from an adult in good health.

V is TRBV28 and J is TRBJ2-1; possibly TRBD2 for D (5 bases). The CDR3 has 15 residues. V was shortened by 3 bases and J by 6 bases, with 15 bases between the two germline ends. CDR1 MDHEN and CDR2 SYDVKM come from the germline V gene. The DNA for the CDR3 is TGTGCCAGCAGTTTGGCTGGAGGAGGACTCAATGAGCAGTTCTTC. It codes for CASSLAGGGLNEQFF.

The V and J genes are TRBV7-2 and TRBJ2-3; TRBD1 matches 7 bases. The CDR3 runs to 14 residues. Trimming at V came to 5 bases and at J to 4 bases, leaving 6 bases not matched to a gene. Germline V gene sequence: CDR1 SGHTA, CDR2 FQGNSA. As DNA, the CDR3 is TGTGCCAGCAGCAAGACAGGGATCCCAGATACGCAGTATTTT. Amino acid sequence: CASSKTGIPDTQYF. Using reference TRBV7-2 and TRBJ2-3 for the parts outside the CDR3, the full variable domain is GAGVSQSPSNKVTEKGKDVELRCDPISGHTALYWYRQSLGQGLEFLIYFQGNSAPDKSGLPSDRFSAERTGGSVSTLTIQRTQQEDSAVYLCASSKTGIPDTQYFGPGTRLTVL.

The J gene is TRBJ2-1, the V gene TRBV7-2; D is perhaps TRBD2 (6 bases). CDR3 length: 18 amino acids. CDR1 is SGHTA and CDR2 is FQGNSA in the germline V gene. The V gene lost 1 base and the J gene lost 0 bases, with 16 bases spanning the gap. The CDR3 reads CASSLDGGGISSYNEQFF. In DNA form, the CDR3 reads TGTGCCAGCAGCTTAGATGGAGGCGGGATAAGCTCCTACAATGAGCAGTTCTTC.

DNA for the CDR3: TGTGCCAGCAGCTTGGGGCCCCCCGGAGTGGGTCAGCCCCAGCATTTT. Translation gives CASSLGPPGVGQPQHF. The chain combines TRBV5-6 with TRBJ1-5; D remains unclear. The CDR3 runs to 16 residues. Trimming pared 0 bases from V and 6 bases from J, leaving 16 bases between. Germline V gene data show CDR1 as SGHDT and CDR2 as YYEEEE.

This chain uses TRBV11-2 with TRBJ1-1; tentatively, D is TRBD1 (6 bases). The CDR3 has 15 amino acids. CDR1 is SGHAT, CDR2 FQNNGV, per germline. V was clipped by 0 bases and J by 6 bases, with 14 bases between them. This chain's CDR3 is CASSLEGGRRSEAFF. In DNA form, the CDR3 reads TGTGCCAGCAGCTTAGAGGGGGGGCGCCGATCTGAAGCTTTCTTT.

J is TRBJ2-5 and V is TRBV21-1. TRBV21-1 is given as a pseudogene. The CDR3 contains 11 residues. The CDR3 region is CASSNQETQYF. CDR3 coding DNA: TGTGCCAGCAGCAACCAAGAGACCCAGTACTTC.

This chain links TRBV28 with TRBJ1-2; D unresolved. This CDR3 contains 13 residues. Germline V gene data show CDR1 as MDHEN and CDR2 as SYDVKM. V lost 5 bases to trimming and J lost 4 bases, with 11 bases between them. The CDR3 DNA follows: TGTGCCAGCAGTACCCCGGACCCCTATGGCTACACCTTC. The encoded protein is CASSTPDPYGYTF.

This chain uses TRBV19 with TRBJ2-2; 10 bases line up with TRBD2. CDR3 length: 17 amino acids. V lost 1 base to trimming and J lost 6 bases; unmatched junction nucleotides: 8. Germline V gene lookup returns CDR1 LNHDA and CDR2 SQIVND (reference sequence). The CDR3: CASSIVGLAGVSGELFF. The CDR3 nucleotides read TGTGCCAGTAGTATAGTAGGGCTAGCGGGAGTGTCCGGGGAGCTGTTTTTT.

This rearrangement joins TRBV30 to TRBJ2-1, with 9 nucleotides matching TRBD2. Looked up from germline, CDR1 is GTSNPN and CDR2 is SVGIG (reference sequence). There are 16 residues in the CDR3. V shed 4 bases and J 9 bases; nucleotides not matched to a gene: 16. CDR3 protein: CAWNAGTSPTGGEQFF. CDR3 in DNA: TGTGCCTGGAACGCCGGGACTAGCCCTACCGGGGGTGAGCAGTTCTTC.

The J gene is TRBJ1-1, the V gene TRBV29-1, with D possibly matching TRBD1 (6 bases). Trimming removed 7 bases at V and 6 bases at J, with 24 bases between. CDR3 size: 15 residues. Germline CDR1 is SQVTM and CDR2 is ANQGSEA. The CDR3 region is CSATRDNIAGAEAFF. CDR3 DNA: TGCAGCGCAACCAGGGACAACATTGCGGGGGCTGAAGCTTTCTTT.

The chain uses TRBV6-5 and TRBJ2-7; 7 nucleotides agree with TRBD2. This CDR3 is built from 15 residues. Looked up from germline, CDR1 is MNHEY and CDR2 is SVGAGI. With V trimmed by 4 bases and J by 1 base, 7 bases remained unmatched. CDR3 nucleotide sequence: TGTGCCAGCAGTTCAGAGGGAGCGGGATCCTACGAGCAGTACTTC. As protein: CASSSEGAGSYEQYF.

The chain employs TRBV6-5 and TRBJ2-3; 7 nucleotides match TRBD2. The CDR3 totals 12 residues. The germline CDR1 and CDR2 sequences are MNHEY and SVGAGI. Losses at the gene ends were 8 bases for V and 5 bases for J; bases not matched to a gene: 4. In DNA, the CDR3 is TGTGCCAGCGTAACGGGAGGAGATACGCAGTATTTT. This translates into CASVTGGDTQYF.

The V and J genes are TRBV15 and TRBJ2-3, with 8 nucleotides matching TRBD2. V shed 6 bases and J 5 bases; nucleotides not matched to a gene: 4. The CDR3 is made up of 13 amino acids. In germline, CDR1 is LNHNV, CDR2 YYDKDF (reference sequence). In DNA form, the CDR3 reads TGTGCCACCAGGGAAAGCGGGGGAGATACGCAGTATTTT. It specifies CATRESGGDTQYF.

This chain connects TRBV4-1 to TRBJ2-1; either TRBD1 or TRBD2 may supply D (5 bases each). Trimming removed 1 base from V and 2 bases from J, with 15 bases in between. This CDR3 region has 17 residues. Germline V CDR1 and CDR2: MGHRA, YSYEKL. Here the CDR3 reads CASSQGASGRPYNEQFF. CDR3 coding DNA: TGCGCCAGCAGCCAAGGGGCTTCGGGGCGCCCCTACAATGAGCAGTTCTTC.

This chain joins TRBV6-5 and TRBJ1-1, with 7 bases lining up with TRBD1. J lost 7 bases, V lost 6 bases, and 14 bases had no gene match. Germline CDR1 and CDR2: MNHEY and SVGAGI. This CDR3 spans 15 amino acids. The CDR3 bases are TGTGCCAGCAGACCCGGACAGGCGGGGAATGGTGAAGCTTTCTTT. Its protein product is CASRPGQAGNGEAFF.

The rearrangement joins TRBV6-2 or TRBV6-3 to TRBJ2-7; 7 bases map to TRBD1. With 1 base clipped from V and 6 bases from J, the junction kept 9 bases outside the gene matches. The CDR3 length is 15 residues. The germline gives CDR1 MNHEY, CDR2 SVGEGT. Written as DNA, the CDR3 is TGTGCCAGCAGTTACTATAGACAGGGCGGCGGCGAGCAGTACTTC. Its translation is CASSYYRQGGGEQYF.

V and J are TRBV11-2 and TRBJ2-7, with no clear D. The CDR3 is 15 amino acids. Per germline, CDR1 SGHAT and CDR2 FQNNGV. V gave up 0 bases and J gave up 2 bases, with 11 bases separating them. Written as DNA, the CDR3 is TGTGCCAGCAGCTTAGACCGGGCAGCCACCTACGAGCAGTACTTC. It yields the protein CASSLDRAATYEQYF.

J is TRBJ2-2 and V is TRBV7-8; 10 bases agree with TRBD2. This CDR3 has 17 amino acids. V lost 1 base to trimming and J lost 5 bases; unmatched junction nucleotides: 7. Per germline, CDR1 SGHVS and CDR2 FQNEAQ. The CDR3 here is CASSLDVSGRITGELFF. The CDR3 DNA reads TGTGCCAGCAGCTTAGATGTTAGCGGGAGGATAACCGGGGAGCTGTTTTTT.

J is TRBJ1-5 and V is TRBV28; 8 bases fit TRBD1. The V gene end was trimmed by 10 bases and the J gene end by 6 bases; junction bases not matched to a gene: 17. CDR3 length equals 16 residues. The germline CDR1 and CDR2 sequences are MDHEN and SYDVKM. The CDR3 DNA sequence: TGTGCCATCCTAAACGGGGGGCAGGGGGCTTTTCAGCCCCAGCATTTT. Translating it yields CAILNGGQGAFQPQHF.

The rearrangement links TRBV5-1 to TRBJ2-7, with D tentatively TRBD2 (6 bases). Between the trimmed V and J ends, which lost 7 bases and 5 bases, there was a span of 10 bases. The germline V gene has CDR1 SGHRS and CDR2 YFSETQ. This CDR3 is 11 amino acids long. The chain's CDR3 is CASQEGNEQYF. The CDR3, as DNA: TGCGCCAGCCAGGAGGGTAACGAGCAGTACTTC.

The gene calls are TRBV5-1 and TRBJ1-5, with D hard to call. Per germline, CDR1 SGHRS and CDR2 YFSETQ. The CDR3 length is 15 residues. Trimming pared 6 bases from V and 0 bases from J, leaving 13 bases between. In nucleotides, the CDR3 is TGCGCCAGCATGTTTGCGGGGAATAGCAATCAGCCCCAGCATTTT. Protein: CASMFAGNSNQPQHF.

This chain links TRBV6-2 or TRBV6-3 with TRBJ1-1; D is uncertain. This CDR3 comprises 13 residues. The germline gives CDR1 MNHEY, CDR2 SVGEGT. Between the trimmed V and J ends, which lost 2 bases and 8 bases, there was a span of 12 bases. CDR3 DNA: TGTGCCAGCAGTTACCCTTACGATAAAGAAGCTTTCTTT. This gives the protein CASSYPYDKEAFF.

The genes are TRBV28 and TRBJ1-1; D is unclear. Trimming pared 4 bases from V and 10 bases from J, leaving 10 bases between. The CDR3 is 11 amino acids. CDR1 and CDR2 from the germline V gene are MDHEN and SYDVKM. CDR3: CASSSRRLAFF. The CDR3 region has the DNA TGTGCCAGCAGTTCACGGCGGTTAGCTTTCTTT.

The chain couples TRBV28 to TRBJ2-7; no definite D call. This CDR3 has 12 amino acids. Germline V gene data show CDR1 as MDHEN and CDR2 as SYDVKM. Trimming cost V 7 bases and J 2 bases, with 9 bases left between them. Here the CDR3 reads CASIKSTYEQYF. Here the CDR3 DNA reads TGTGCCAGCATCAAGTCCACCTACGAGCAGTACTTC.

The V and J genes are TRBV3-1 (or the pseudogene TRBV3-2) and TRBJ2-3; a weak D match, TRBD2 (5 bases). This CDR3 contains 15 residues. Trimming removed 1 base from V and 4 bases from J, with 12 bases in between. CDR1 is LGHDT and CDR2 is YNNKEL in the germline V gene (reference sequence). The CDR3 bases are TGTGCCAGCAGCCAAGGCCGGGAAGGTTCAGATACGCAGTATTTT. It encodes CASSQGREGSDTQYF.

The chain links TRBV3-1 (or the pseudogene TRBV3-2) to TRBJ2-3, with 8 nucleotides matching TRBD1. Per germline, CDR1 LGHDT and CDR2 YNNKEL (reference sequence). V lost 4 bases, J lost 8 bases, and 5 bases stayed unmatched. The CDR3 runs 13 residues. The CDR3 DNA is TGTGCCAGCAGCCGGAACAGGGGGAGTACGCAGTATTTT. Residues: CASSRNRGSTQYF.

The CDR3 reads CASSIGVLLNQPQHF. DNA of the CDR3: TGTGCCAGTAGTATCGGCGTGTTACTAAATCAGCCCCAGCATTTT. V is TRBV19 and J is TRBJ1-5; D is uncertain. The V and J ends lost 3 bases and 4 bases respectively, with 13 bases between them. The CDR3 sequence is 15 residues long. The V gene's germline CDR1 is LNHDA and CDR2 SQIVND (reference sequence).

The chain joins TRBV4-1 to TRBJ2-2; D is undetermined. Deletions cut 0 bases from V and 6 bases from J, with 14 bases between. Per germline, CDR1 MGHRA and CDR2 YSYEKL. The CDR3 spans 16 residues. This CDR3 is CASSQERGPPAGELFF. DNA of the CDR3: TGCGCCAGCAGCCAAGAGCGAGGACCGCCTGCCGGGGAGCTGTTTTTT.

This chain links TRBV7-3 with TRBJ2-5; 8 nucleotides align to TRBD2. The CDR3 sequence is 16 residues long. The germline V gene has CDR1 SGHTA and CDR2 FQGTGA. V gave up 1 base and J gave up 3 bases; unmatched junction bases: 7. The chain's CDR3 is CASSLIGGRREETQYF. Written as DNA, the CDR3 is TGTGCCAGCAGCTTAATCGGCGGGAGGAGGGAAGAGACCCAGTACTTC. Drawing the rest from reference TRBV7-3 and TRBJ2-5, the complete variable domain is GAGVSQTPSNKVTEKGKYVELRCDPISGHTALYWYRQSLGQGPEFLIYFQGTGAADDSGLPNDRFFAVRPEGSVSTLKIQRTERGDSAVYLCASSLIGGRREETQYFGPGTRLLVL.

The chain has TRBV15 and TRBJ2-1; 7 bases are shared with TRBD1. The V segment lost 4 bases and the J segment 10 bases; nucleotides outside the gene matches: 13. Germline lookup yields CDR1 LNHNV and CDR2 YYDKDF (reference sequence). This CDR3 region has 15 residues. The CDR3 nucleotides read TGTGCCACCAGCAACCGGGGCAGGGGGTTTGAGGAGCAGTTCTTC. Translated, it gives CATSNRGRGFEEQFF.